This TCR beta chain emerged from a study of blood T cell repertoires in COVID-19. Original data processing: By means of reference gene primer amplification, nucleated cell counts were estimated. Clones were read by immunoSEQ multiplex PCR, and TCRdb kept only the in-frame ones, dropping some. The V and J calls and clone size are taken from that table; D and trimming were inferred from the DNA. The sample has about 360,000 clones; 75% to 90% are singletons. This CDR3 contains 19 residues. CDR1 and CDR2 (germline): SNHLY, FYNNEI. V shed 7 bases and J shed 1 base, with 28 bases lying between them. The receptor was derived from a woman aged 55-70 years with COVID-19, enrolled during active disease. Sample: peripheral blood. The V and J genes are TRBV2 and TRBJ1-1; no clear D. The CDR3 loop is CASTHVGWEAGQKNTEAFF. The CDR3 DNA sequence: TGTGCCAGCACCCACGTCGGTTGGGAAGCGGGCCAAAAGAACACTGAAGCTTTCTTT.